This T cell receptor (beta chain) was identified during a study of blood T cell repertoires in COVID-19. Overall study context: Sites in the United States, Italy and Spain provided acute and convalescent COVID-19 samples. PBMCs, B-cell-depleted T cells, or T cells provided the cDNA or gDNA that made up the material.

Per the original methods: Using reference gene primer amplification, nucleated cell counts were estimated. Profiled with immunoSEQ multiplex PCR; TCRdb holds only in-frame clones, not every one. V, J and clone size are those of that table, while D and trimming were read from the DNA. The table has 65,000 to 75,000 clones, 85% to 90% seen once. CDR1 is LGHNA and CDR2 is YNFKEQ in the germline V gene. V lost 0 bases and J 5 bases, leaving 10 bases between the germline ends. The length of the CDR3 is 15 residues. The clonotype originates from a middle-aged man with active COVID-19. The genes are TRBV4-2 and TRBJ2-2; D is uncertain. Sequenced material: peripheral blood. CDR3: CASSQEQRTTGELFF. The CDR3 DNA follows: TGTGCCAGCAGCCAAGAACAGAGAACTACCGGGGAGCTGTTTTTT.